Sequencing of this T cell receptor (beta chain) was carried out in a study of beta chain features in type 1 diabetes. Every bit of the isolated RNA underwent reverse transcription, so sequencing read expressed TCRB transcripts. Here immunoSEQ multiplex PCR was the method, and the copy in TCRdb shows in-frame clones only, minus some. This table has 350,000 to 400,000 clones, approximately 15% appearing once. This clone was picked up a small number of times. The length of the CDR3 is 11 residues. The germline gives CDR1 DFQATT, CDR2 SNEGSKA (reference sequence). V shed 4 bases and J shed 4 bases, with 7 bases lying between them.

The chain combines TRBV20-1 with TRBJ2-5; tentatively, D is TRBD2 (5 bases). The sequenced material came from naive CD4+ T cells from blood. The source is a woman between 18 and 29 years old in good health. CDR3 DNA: TGCAGTGCTAAGGCGGGAGAGACCCAGTACTTC. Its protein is CSAKAGETQYF.